This T cell receptor (beta chain) was recorded in a study of identical twins (TCRdb year 2016). Broadly, across the study: The study deep-sequenced TCR alpha and beta repertoires from monozygotic twins, unrelated adults of various ages and cord blood to test whether fetal clonotypes persist. To rule out contamination, the twin experiments were replicated at different times with different library preparation protocols.

What the work shows at the level of the full study, not this receptor alone: Recombination models systematically underestimated out-of-frame TCR alpha sharing in monozygotic twins but agreed with sharing between unrelated individuals. Abundant cord blood beta clonotypes carried fewer insertions; young adult naive repertoires showed a weaker similar trend, while memory repertoires showed none. Zero-insertion analyses could be partly confounded by invariant T cells such as MAIT and iNKT, though diverse VJ usage argued against such confounding for most clonotypes. Compared with coincidental sharing between unrelated individuals, out-of-frame TCR alpha sequences shared between twins had an excess of sequences with low generation probability. The excess sharing between twins in beta out-of-frame sequences was weaker because fewer shared sequences reduced the signal-to-noise ratio. Because the same donors could not be followed over many years, conclusions were based on cross-sectional statistical analysis.

In the case of this clonotype: What antigen it recognizes has not been identified. Base qualities are missing; no much larger clone stands one base away.

Libraries were made using 5' RACE. Sequencing took place on an Illumina HiSeq 2000. Template switching added a universal primer binding site, and the final cDNA carried a unique molecular identifier that allowed TCR cDNA molecules to be counted accurately. Specific primers in the conserved constant-segment region were used to synthesize first-strand cDNA for the TCR alpha and beta chains. To control for contamination, every cDNA library carried two barcodes: a SMART-Mk sample barcode plus Illumina barcodes. TruSeq adapter sequences, together with Illumina sample barcodes, were added in two successive PCR steps. Sequencing of the TCR alpha and beta cDNA libraries was done on the Illumina HiSeq platform using custom primers. The authors' pipeline ran thus. Raw reads were processed with MiGEC to extract unique molecular identifiers, and MiXCR was used to determine CDR3 positions. For each individual, recombination models were inferred using an EM algorithm with the repgenHMM and IGoR tools. Shared clonotypes were analyzed with the tcR package in R, and sharing was normalized by the product of cloneset sizes. To study raw recombination without the effects of thymic and clonal selection, out-of-frame nonproductive sequences were analyzed. TCRdb handled the public reads itself, with Q25 trimming in fastp and clone calling in MiXCR, and kept productive beta chains. A single entry per CDR3 protein holds the most common genes and DNA from its merged rows. These V and J calls are TCRdb output, not the study's own analysis. A total of 420,000 or so distinct CDR3 sequences appear in this sample, approximately 17% of them only once. Less than 15% of the sample is in the top ten clones.

Every donor was a healthy Caucasian. Three unrelated non-twin adults were additionally sequenced: a male aged 18 to 30, a male aged 50 to 60 and a female aged 50 to 60. Using Miltenyi CD45RO+ enrichment and human naive T-cell isolation kits, memory (CD45RO+) and naive T cells were isolated from PBMC. The TCR comes from a man aged 50 to 60 in good health. Material: naive T cells sorted from blood. The intended sense of this specimen's cell subset or site label: cells isolated with a human naive T-cell isolation kit.

The CDR3 reads CASRADGFNEKLFF. At the DNA level, the sequence is TGTGCCAGCAGGGCGGACGGATTTAATGAAAAACTGTTTTTT. The sequence links TRBV7-9 to TRBJ1-4, with no confidently assigned D gene. According to the germline V gene (reference sequence), CDR1 reads SEHNR and CDR2 reads FQNEAQ. From the cysteine up to the phenylalanine, the CDR3 has a length of 14 residues. Only the CDR3 DNA is retained, 42 bases long and in frame from the first base. V lost 6 bases and J lost 4 bases; the stretch between them is 12 bases long. The CDR3 plus the reference TRBV7-9 and TRBJ1-4 genes for the other parts give the full variable domain: DTGVSQNPRHKITKRGQNVTFRCDPISEHNRLYWYRQTLGQGPEFLTYFQNEAQLEKSRLLSDRFSAERPKGSFSTLEIQRTEQGDSAMYLCASRADGFNEKLFFGSGTQLSVL.